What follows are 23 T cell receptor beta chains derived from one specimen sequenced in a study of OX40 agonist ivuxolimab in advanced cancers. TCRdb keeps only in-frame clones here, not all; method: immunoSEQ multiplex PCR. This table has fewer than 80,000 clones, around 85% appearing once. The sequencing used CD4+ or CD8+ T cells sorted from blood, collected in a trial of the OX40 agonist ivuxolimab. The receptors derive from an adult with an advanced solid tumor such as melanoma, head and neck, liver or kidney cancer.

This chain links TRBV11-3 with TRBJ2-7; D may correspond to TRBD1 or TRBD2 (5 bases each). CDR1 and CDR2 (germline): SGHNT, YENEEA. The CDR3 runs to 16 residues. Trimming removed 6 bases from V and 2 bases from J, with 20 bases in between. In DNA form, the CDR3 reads TGTGCCAGCAGTCCCCGGTCGGGACCCGGGACCTACGAGCAGTACTTC. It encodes CASSPRSGPGTYEQYF.

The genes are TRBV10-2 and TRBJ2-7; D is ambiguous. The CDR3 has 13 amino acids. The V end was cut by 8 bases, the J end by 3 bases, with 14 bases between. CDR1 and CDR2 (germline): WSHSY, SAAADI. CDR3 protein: CASSGPVYYEQYF. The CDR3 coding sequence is TGCGCCAGCTCCGGACCAGTCTACTACGAGCAGTACTTC.

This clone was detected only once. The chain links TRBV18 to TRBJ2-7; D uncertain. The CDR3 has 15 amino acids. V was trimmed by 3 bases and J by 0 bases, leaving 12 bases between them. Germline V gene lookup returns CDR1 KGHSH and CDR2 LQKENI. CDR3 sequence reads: CASSPTTTSSYEQYF. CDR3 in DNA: TGTGCCAGCTCACCGACGACGACGAGCTCCTACGAGCAGTACTTC.

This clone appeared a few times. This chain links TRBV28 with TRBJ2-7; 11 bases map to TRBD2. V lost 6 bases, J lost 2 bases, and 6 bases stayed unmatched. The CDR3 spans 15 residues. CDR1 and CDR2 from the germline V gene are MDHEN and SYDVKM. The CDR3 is CASRTVTSGAYEQYF. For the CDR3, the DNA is TGTGCCAGCAGGACGGTGACTAGCGGGGCCTACGAGCAGTACTTC.

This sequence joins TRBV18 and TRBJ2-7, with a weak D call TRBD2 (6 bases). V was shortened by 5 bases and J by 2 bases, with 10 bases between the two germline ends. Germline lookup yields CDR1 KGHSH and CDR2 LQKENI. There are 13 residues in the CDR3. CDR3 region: CASSSGSPYEQYF. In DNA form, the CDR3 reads TGTGCCAGCTCATCCGGGAGCCCCTACGAGCAGTACTTC. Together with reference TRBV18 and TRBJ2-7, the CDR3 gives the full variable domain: NAGVMQNPRHLVRRRGQEARLRCSPMKGHSHVYWYRQLPEEGLKFMVYLQKENIIDESGMPKERFSAEFPKEGPSILRIQQVVRGDSAAYFCASSSGSPYEQYFGPGTRLTVT.

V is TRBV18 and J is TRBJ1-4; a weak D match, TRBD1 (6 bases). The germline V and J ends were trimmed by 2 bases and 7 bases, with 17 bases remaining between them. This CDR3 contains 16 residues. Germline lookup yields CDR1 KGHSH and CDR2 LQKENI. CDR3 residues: CASSPISGAGGEKLFF. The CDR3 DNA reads TGTGCCAGCTCACCAATTTCGGGGGCAGGTGGTGAAAAACTGTTTTTT.

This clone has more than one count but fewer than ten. The CDR3 DNA reads as TGTGCCAGCTCACCAGGGTCCTACGAGCAGTACTTC. This sequence encodes CASSPGSYEQYF. The chain recombines TRBV18 with TRBJ2-7; D is unresolved. The CDR3 runs 12 residues. V lost 2 bases and J 1 base, leaving 3 bases between the germline ends. Germline CDR1 and CDR2: KGHSH and LQKENI.

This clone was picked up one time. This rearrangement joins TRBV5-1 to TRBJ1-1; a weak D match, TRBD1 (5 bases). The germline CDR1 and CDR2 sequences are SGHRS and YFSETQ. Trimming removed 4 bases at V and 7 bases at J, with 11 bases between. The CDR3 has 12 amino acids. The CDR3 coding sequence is TGCGCCAGCAGCGGTACAGGAAATGAAGCTTTCTTT. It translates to CASSGTGNEAFF.

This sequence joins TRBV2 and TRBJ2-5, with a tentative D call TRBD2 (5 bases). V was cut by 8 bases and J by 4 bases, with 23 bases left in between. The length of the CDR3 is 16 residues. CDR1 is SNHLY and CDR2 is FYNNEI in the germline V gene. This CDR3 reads CASELVLGLTGETQYF. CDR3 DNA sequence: TGTGCCAGCGAGCTGGTGCTCGGACTCACGGGAGAGACCCAGTACTTC.

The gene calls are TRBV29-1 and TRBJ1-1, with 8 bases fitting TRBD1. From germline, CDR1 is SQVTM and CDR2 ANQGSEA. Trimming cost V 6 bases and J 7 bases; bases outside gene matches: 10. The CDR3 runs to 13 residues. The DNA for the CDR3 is TGCAGCGTCGAGAGCGACAGGGGTCGTGAAGCTTTCTTT. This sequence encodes CSVESDRGREAFF.

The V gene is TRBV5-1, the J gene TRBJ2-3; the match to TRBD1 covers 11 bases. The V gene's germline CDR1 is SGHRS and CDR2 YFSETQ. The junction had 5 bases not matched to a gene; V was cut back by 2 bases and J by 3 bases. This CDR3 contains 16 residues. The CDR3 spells CASSFGDRGNTDTQYF. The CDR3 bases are TGCGCCAGCAGCTTTGGGGACAGGGGGAATACAGATACGCAGTATTTT.

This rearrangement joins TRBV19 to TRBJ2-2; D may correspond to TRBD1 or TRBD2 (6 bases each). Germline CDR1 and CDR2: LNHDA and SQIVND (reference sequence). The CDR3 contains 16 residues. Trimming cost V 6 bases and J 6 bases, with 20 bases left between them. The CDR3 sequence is CASSPYGGPPAGELFF. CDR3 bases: TGTGCCAGTAGCCCGTACGGGGGCCCGCCGGCCGGGGAGCTGTTTTTT.

CDR3 sequence: CAWSTGVNSNQPQHF. The CDR3 nucleotides are TGTGCCTGGAGTACAGGGGTCAATAGCAATCAGCCCCAGCATTTT. The chain uses TRBV30 and TRBJ1-5; TRBD1 aligns across 7 bases. The V and J ends lost 2 bases and 0 bases, in that order; junction bases with no gene match: 4. CDR3 size: 15 residues. CDR1 GTSNPN and CDR2 SVGIG come from the germline V gene (reference sequence).

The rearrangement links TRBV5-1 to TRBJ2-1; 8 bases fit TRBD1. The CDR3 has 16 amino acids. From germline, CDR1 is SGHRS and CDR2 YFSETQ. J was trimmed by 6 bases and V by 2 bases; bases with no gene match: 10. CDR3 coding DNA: TGCGCCAGCAGCTTTTCGCCCGGACAGGGTTTCAATGAGCAGTTCTTC. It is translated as CASSFSPGQGFNEQFF.

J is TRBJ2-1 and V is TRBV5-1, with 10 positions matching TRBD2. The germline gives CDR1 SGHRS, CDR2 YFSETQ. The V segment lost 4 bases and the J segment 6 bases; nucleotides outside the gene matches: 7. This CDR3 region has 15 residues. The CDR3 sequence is CASSNQREGPNEQFF. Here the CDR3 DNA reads TGCGCCAGCAGCAATCAGCGGGAGGGCCCCAATGAGCAGTTCTTC. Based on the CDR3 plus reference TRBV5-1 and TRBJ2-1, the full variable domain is KAGVTQTPRYLIKTRGQQVTLSCSPISGHRSVSWYQQTPGQGLQFLFEYFSETQRNKGNFPGRFSGRQFSNSRSEMNVSTLELGDSALYLCASSNQREGPNEQFFGPGTRLTVL.

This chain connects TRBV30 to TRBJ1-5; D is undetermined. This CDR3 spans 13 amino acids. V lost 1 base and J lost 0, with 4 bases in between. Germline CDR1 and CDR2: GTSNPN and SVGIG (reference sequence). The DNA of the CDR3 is TGTGCCTGGAGTGACGGTAGCAATCAGCCCCAGCATTTT. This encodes CAWSDGSNQPQHF. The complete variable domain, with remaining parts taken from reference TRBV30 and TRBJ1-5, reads SQTIHQWPATLVQPVGSPLSLECTVEGTSNPNLYWYRQAAGRGLQLLFYSVGIGQISSEVPQNLSASRPQDRQFILSSKKLLLSDSGFYLCAWSDGSNQPQHFGDGTRLSIL.

As DNA, the CDR3 is TGTGCCAGTAGTTACGGGACAGAAAGTGAAAAACTGTTTTTT. This encodes CASSYGTESEKLFF. This chain links TRBV19 with TRBJ1-4; 7 bases are shared with TRBD1. The germline V gene encodes CDR1 LNHDA and CDR2 SQIVND (reference sequence). There are 14 residues in the CDR3. The junction had 7 bases not matched to a gene; V was cut back by 5 bases and J by 7 bases. The whole variable domain, filled in from reference TRBV19 and TRBJ1-4, reads DGGITQSPKYLFRKEGQNVTLSCEQNLNHDAMYWYRQDPGQGLRLIYYSQIVNDFQKGDIAEGYSVSREKKESFPLTVTSAQKNPTAFYLCASSYGTESEKLFFGSGTQLSVL.

This CDR3 is CASSYQGMNTEAFF. Here the CDR3 DNA reads TGTGCCAGCAGTTACCAGGGGATGAACACTGAAGCTTTCTTT. The chain employs TRBV6-6 and TRBJ1-1; TRBD1 is a possible D gene (6 bases). Trimming removed 2 bases at V and 0 bases at J, with 7 bases between. Germline lookup yields CDR1 MNHNY and CDR2 SVGAGI (reference sequence). This CDR3 has 14 residues.

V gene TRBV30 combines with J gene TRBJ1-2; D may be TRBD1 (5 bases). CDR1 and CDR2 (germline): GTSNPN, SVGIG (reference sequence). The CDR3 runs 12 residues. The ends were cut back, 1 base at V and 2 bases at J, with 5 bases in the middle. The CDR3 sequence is CAWSGGNYGYTF. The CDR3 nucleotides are TGTGCCTGGAGTGGGGGGAACTATGGCTACACCTTC.

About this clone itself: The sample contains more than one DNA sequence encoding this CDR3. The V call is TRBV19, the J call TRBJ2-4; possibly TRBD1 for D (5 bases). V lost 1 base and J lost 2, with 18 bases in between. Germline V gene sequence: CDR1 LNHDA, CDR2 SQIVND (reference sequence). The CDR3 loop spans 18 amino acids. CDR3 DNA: TGTGCCAGTAGTATAGGCTTGGGGCAGGACCGTCCCAAAAACATTCAGTACTTC. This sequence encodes CASSIGLGQDRPKNIQYF.

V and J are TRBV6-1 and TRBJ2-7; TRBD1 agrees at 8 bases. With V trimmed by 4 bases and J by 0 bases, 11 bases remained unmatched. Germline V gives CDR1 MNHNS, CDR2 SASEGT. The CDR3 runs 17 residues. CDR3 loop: CASSADEWTGTSYEQYF. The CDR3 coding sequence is TGTGCCAGCAGTGCGGACGAATGGACAGGGACCTCCTACGAGCAGTACTTC.

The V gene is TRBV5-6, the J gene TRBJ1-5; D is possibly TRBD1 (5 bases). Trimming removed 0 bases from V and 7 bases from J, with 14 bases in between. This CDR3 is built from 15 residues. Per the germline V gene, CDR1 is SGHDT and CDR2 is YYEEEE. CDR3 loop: CASSLEGQLGQPQHF. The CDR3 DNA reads TGTGCCAGCAGCTTGGAGGGGCAGTTGGGGCAGCCCCAGCATTTT.

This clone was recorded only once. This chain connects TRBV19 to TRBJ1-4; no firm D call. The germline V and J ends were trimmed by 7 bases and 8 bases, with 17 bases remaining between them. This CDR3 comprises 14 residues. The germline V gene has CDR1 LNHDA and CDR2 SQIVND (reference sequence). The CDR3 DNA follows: TGTGCCAGTACCCCCCAGTGGTCGAGCGAAAAACTGTTTTTT. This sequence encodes CASTPQWSSEKLFF.